The clone carrying this T cell receptor (beta chain) was seen just once. Original methodology: Amplified reference gene primers provided the basis for estimating nucleated cell counts. Clones were read by immunoSEQ multiplex PCR, and TCRdb kept only the in-frame ones, dropping some. That table is the source of V, J and clone size, and D and trimming were worked out from the DNA. Of around 190,000 clones listed, roughly 80% are singletons. CDR1 is MNHEY, CDR2 SVGAGI, per germline. The ends lost 6 bases at V and 5 bases at J; junction bases unmatched: 10. This CDR3 is built from 15 residues. This record belongs to a study of blood T cell repertoires in COVID-19.

The sequence was obtained from a man in his 60s with acute or convalescent COVID-19. Specimen: peripheral blood. The chain uses TRBV6-5 and TRBJ1-5; 7 bases are a match to TRBD1. DNA of the CDR3: TGTGCCAGCAGACCCTATGACAGGGCGGATCAGCCCCAGCATTTT. It codes for CASRPYDRADQPQHF.